This T cell receptor beta chain emerged from a study of T cell repertoires in cytomegalovirus infection. Study-wide results and limits: There were HLA-C-restricted CMV-specific TCR beta clonotypes dominating the ex vivo response.

This clonotype was seen ten or more times. Its antigen is unknown. The CDR3 is 16 amino acids. Germline loops: CDR1 SGHVS, CDR2 FNYEAQ. With 2 bases removed from V and 3 bases from J, the gap between germline ends came to 17 bases. Using its own MiXCR run on the reads, TCRdb lists one record per CDR3 protein. There are 400,000 or so distinct CDR3 sequences in the sample; around a sixth occur only once, and around 8.6% lies in the top ten. The V call is TRBV7-6, the J call TRBJ2-7; a possible D gene is TRBD2 (6 bases). This clonotype was sampled from a human donor in good health (CMV status not recorded). Some clones in this sample may be carry-over from other donors' samples. Material: PBMCs. The CDR3 sequence is CASSLILASLFYEQYF. The CDR3 DNA reads as TGTGCCAGCAGCTTAATACTAGCCTCCCTTTTCTACGAGCAGTACTTC.